A single sample gave rise to the 23 T cell receptor beta chains below, sequenced in a study of T cells of healthy individuals. TCRdb re-derived calls from the 5' RACE reads in MiXCR, one entry per CDR3 protein. The sample comprises fewer than 75,000 distinct CDR3 sequences, around 15% of which are singletons, and around 4.5% rests with the top ten. These receptors originate from a human donor in good health.

This clonotype was counted a few times. This chain links TRBV25-1 with TRBJ2-3; D remains ambiguous. The germline V gene encodes CDR1 MGHDK and CDR2 SYGVNS. CDR3 size: 12 residues. The V end was cut by 6 bases, the J end by 5 bases, with 9 bases between. The chain's CDR3 is CASSLTGDTQYF. CDR3 bases: TGTGCCAGCAGCCTTACGGGAGATACGCAGTATTTT.

This clonotype was observed a few times. The chain carries TRBV6-2 or TRBV6-3 and TRBJ2-7; D not resolved. V was clipped by 6 bases and J by 0 bases, with 21 bases between them. This CDR3 contains 17 residues. The germline V gene encodes CDR1 MNHEY and CDR2 SVGEGT. CDR3 sequence reads: CASSRRTLVPGSYEQYF. The CDR3 region has the DNA TGTGCCAGCAGCCGACGAACCCTCGTTCCGGGCTCCTACGAGCAGTACTTC.

This clonotype was seen only a few times. The gene calls are TRBV27 and TRBJ2-3, with 8 bases aligning to TRBD1. The ends lost 3 bases at V and 3 bases at J; junction bases unmatched: 5. The V gene's germline CDR1 is MNHEY and CDR2 SMNVEV (reference sequence). The CDR3 totals 15 residues. DNA for the CDR3: TGTGCCAGCAGTTTCCGGACAGGGTTGACAGATACGCAGTATTTT. Amino acid sequence: CASSFRTGLTDTQYF.

This clonotype was observed a few times. The chain uses TRBV4-2 and TRBJ2-3, with 7 bases identical to TRBD2. Trimming cost V 0 bases and J 5 bases; bases outside gene matches: 5. The CDR3 extends over 15 amino acids. In germline, CDR1 is LGHNA, CDR2 YNFKEQ. For the CDR3, the DNA is TGTGCCAGCAGCCAAGATTACAGCGGGGAAGATACGCAGTATTTT. Encoded protein: CASSQDYSGEDTQYF.

This clonotype occurred many times. The rearrangement joins TRBV12-3 or TRBV12-4 to TRBJ1-6; 8 nucleotides line up with TRBD1. This CDR3 is built from 15 residues. V trimming: 4 bases; J trimming: 10 bases; junction bases outside the gene matches: 9. In DNA form, the CDR3 reads TGTGCCAGCAGTTCCAGGACAGGGTCCAGATCACCCCTCCACTTT. Its protein is CASSSRTGSRSPLHF.

This clonotype turned up a few times. This chain links TRBV20-1 with TRBJ2-7, with TRBD1 as a possible D gene (6 bases). The germline CDR1 and CDR2 sequences are DFQATT and SNEGSKA (reference sequence). This CDR3 contains 14 residues. The V end was cut by 4 bases, the J end by 5 bases, with 18 bases between. The CDR3 DNA reads as TGCAGTGCTAATCGGCCAGGGGTAAGCCACGAGCAGTACTTC. Its translation: CSANRPGVSHEQYF.

There are a few counts of this clonotype. The rearrangement links TRBV6-5 to TRBJ2-2; the D is unclear. Germline V lookup: CDR1 MNHEY, CDR2 SVGAGI. This CDR3 contains 13 residues. Between the trimmed V and J ends, which lost 4 bases and 5 bases, there was a span of 8 bases. The CDR3 loop reads CASSSLITGELFF. Written as DNA, the CDR3 is TGTGCCAGCAGTTCCCTAATAACCGGGGAGCTGTTTTTT.

A few counts support this clonotype. The genes are TRBV5-1 and TRBJ2-6; D is possibly TRBD2 (5 bases). The CDR3 consists of 16 residues. The germline V and J ends were trimmed by 4 bases and 0 bases, with 11 bases remaining between them. Germline V gene sequence: CDR1 SGHRS, CDR2 YFSETQ. The CDR3 loop reads CASSPGISSGANVLTF. DNA for the CDR3: TGCGCCAGCAGCCCGGGGATTTCCTCTGGGGCCAACGTCCTGACTTTC.

Many counts were recorded for this clonotype. This chain links TRBV9 with TRBJ2-4; no firm D call. CDR1 and CDR2 from the germline V gene are SGDLS and YYNGEE. V was trimmed by 0 bases and J by 8 bases, leaving 12 bases between them. CDR3 length: 14 amino acids. The CDR3 loop is CASSVGAISDIQYF. The DNA of the CDR3 is TGTGCCAGCAGCGTAGGGGCAATATCGGACATTCAGTACTTC.

The chain has TRBV3-1 and TRBJ2-7; no firm D call. CDR1 is LGHDT, CDR2 YNNKEL, per germline (reference sequence). The CDR3 consists of 13 residues. Deletions cut 1 base from V and 2 bases from J, with 6 bases between. CDR3 in DNA: TGTGCCAGCAGCCAAGGCCGGCCCTACGAGCAGTACTTC. This translates into CASSQGRPYEQYF.

Ten or more counts support this clonotype. The CDR3 reads CSASLAGLSYEQYF. CDR3 nucleotides: TGCAGTGCCTCACTAGCGGGGCTTTCCTACGAGCAGTACTTC. The chain employs TRBV20-1 and TRBJ2-7; 10 bases line up with TRBD2. The length of the CDR3 is 14 residues. Germline V lookup: CDR1 DFQATT, CDR2 SNEGSKA (reference sequence). The ends lost 6 bases at V and 1 base at J; junction bases unmatched: 6.

The table lists this clonotype with many counts. CDR3 coding DNA: TGTGCCAGCAGTGTTGGCAGGGGAGATACGCAGTATTTT. The encoded protein is CASSVGRGDTQYF. This chain connects TRBV6-4 to TRBJ2-3; a weak D match, TRBD1 (6 bases). Trimming removed 4 bases from V and 5 bases from J, with 10 bases in between. The CDR3 runs 13 residues. CDR1 is MRHNA, CDR2 SNTAGT, per germline.

At least ten counts were recorded for this clonotype. J is TRBJ1-4 and V is TRBV27, with D unclear. The CDR3 length is 17 residues. The germline gives CDR1 MNHEY, CDR2 SMNVEV (reference sequence). V was shortened by 2 bases and J by 0 bases, with 13 bases between the two germline ends. CDR3 protein: CASSLTATGTTNEKLFF. CDR3 coding DNA: TGTGCCAGCAGTTTAACGGCCACCGGAACAACTAATGAAAAACTGTTTTTT.

This clonotype was seen a few times. The chain carries TRBV2 and TRBJ2-1, with TRBD2 identical over 8 bases. CDR3 size: 11 residues. The germline V gene encodes CDR1 SNHLY and CDR2 FYNNEI. The CDR3 reads CISGGTNEQFF. DNA of the CDR3: TGTATAAGCGGGGGTACTAATGAGCAGTTCTTC.

This clonotype was detected a few times. V gene TRBV2 combines with J gene TRBJ2-7; perhaps TRBD2 as D (6 bases). The CDR3 is 14 residues long. Trimming shortened V by 7 bases and J by 2 bases, and 15 bases separated the two germline ends. Germline V gene lookup returns CDR1 SNHLY and CDR2 FYNNEI. CDR3: CASTFREPTYEQYF. The CDR3 coding sequence is TGTGCCAGCACCTTCCGGGAGCCGACCTACGAGCAGTACTTC.

This clonotype was observed many times. The CDR3: CASSQEMSGPSYNEQFF. CDR3 DNA: TGTGCCAGCAGCCAAGAAATGAGTGGTCCCTCCTACAATGAGCAGTTCTTC. This chain connects TRBV4-2 to TRBJ2-1, with D hard to call. Trimming shortened V by 0 bases and J by 0 bases, and 12 bases separated the two germline ends. This CDR3 region has 17 residues. Per germline, CDR1 LGHNA and CDR2 YNFKEQ.

This rearrangement joins TRBV20-1 to TRBJ2-1; D might be TRBD1 (6 bases). V was shortened by 4 bases and J by 6 bases, with 10 bases between the two germline ends. The CDR3 has 12 amino acids. The germline CDR1 and CDR2 sequences are DFQATT and SNEGSKA (reference sequence). The CDR3 DNA sequence: TGCAGTGCTACCGGACAGTTCAATGAGCAGTTCTTC. Its protein product is CSATGQFNEQFF.

This clonotype came up many times. This chain links TRBV24-1 with TRBJ2-5, with 13 bases aligning to TRBD2. This CDR3 contains 16 residues. Unmatched junction bases numbered 8, after V lost 9 bases and J lost 2 bases. Germline CDR1 KGHDR, CDR2 SFDVKD. The CDR3, as DNA: TGTGCCACCGCCGGGACTAGCGGGGAGAAACAAGAGACCCAGTACTTC. This sequence encodes CATAGTSGEKQETQYF.

This clonotype was recorded many times. This chain connects TRBV6-1 to TRBJ2-5; D unclear. This CDR3 has 13 residues. Germline CDR1 and CDR2: MNHNS and SASEGT. Trimming removed 9 bases from V and 3 bases from J, with 14 bases in between. The CDR3 reads CASGQVEEETQYF. CDR3 nucleotide sequence: TGTGCCAGTGGTCAGGTCGAAGAAGAGACCCAGTACTTC.

This clonotype was found many times. The rearrangement links TRBV12-3 or TRBV12-4 to TRBJ2-2; TRBD2 matches 9 bases. CDR3 size: 15 residues. Trimming took 6 bases from V and 4 from J; bases not matched to a gene: 6. The CDR3 DNA is TGTGCCAGCAGACAAAGCGGGGGGACCACCGGGGAGCTGTTTTTT. Translating it yields CASRQSGGTTGELFF.

This clonotype has more than one count but fewer than ten. The CDR3 DNA reads as TGCAGCGTTGGCCCCCGGCAGGGTCCCTACGAGCAGTACTTC. It codes for CSVGPRQGPYEQYF. The V gene is TRBV29-1, the J gene TRBJ2-7; D possibly corresponds to TRBD1 (5 bases). Between the trimmed V and J ends, which lost 4 bases and 2 bases, there was a span of 15 bases. This CDR3 spans 14 amino acids. CDR1 and CDR2 from the germline V gene are SQVTM and ANQGSEA.

As to this clonotype: A much larger clone lies a single base off, so this may be a read error. This chain links TRBV5-6 with TRBJ2-5, with D unresolved. Germline assignment: CDR1 SGHDT and CDR2 YYEEEE. This CDR3 has 14 residues. The CDR3 bases are TGTGCCAGCAGCTTGACTCTGAAGGAAGAGACCAAGTACTTC. Amino acids: CASSLTLKEETKYF.

At least ten counts were recorded for this clonotype. CDR3 sequence: CATSDFGSPQQFF. DNA for the CDR3: TGTGCCACCAGTGATTTCGGGTCTCCACAGCAGTTCTTC. V gene TRBV24-1 combines with J gene TRBJ2-1, with D unresolved. Germline V lookup: CDR1 KGHDR, CDR2 SFDVKD. Trimming removed 1 base from V and 11 bases from J, with 11 bases in between. This CDR3 spans 13 amino acids.